This TCR beta chain was recorded in a study of immune evolution from preneoplasia to lung adenocarcinoma. Using immunoSEQ multiplex PCR, the repertoire was profiled, and TCRdb retains in-frame clones only, with some absent. Counted here are about 8,200 clones, around 84% occurring once; the ten biggest clones make up roughly 7%. Findings of the study overall: Top clone share appeared to fall from AAH through AIS, MIA, adenocarcinoma. Clonality was highest in normal lung, lower in later-stage lesions apparently.

A note on this clone: Its antigen is still unknown.

Trimming left V 2 bases short and J 7 bases short, with 11 bases between. Germline CDR1 KGHSH, CDR2 LQKENI. CDR3 length equals 14 residues. Patient tissue came from resections in Japan or China, 2014–2017. Two lung cancer pathologists independently confirmed each histologic diagnosis. The specimen was FFPE adjacent normal lung tissue. This chain joins TRBV18 and TRBJ1-4; tentatively, D is TRBD1 (6 bases). The receptor's source is an older person with lung adenocarcinoma. CDR3 in DNA: TGTGCCAGCTCACCAGGGGGCAGCTTTGAAAAACTGTTTTTT. Protein sequence: CASSPGGSFEKLFF.